This TCR beta chain was sequenced during a study of blood T cell repertoires in COVID-19 (dated by TCRdb to the early 2020s). Describing the broader study: Samples covering the acute and convalescent phases of COVID-19 were provided by collaborators in the United States, Italy and Spain. The material from the prospective study consisted of cDNA or gDNA derived from T cells, B-cell-depleted T cells, or PBMCs. Subjects who had been exposed to COVID-19, were actively infected with it, or had recovered from it provided the deeply sampled blood TCRbeta repertoires that made up the dataset. The repertoires were released in a freely available public database intended as a resource for research on the immune response to SARS-CoV-2. The samples were drawn from two sources: the first 160 participants of the ongoing ImmuneRACE study, and 950 to 1,500 subjects contributed by 6 global collaborators. Nearly every sample came with metadata listing a de-identified subject ID, COVID-19 status, age in years and sex. Where available, HLA class I and class II types were taken from metadata supplied by the sample provider and were not determined by assay-based typing. The study at large found these results: Clinical and demographic metadata were provided uncurated, with the amount varying by source and participant.

Taken from the germline V gene, the CDR1 and CDR2 loops are SNHLY and FYNNEI. From its cysteine to its phenylalanine, the CDR3 spans 15 amino acids. CDR3 DNA only is kept here, 45 bases in frame from base 1. V loses 6 bases of germline sequence and J loses 3 bases, and the interval between the two ends is 14 bases. On this clone itself: No antigen is known for it. Qualities for individual bases were not recorded, and no much larger clone is one base off.

At one collaborating source in Seattle, patients were enrolled during active infection and were followed longitudinally through the course of disease. Whole blood was collected in K2EDTA tubes by collaborating institutions according to the institutions' own protocols. Collaborator samples were shipped for TCRbeta analysis as frozen whole blood, isolated PBMCs, or DNA extracted from either sample type. TCRbeta CDR3 regions were amplified from genomic DNA by means of the immunoSEQ Assay, a bias-controlled multiplex PCR. The original methods were these. Nucleated cell counts per sample were estimated from amplification of reference gene primers within the assay. Sequence reads were collapsed and filtered to measure the absolute abundance of every unique TCRbeta CDR3 rearrangement. For each sample, productive Simpson clonality was calculated as the square root of Simpson's diversity index across productive rearrangements. The table was pulled from immuneACCESS by TCRdb, which kept in-frame rearrangements only. Such tables lose some clones; where checked, under half of the loss comes from unresolved V genes, and the rest has no known cause. V, J and clone size are taken as reported in that table, and D and trimming were inferred from the DNA itself. This sample lists around 260,000 clones; roughly 88% were detected once. Approximately 10% of the sample is held by the ten biggest clonotypes.

Sequencing was performed on peripheral blood. This receptor chain uses TRBV2 and TRBJ2-2, with TRBD1 perhaps the D gene, on 6 matching bases. This receptor was obtained from a woman in her sixties or seventies with COVID-19, enrolled during active disease. The nucleotides are TGTGCCAGCAGCCCCGACAGGTCGTACACCGGGGAGCTGTTTTTT. This gives the protein CASSPDRSYTGELFF.